These 13 T cell receptor beta chains were all obtained from the same sample, sequenced in a study of T cell repertoires in cytomegalovirus infection (dated by TCRdb to between 2018 and 2021). These reads were obtained on an Illumina HiSeq 1500. Clones were called with MiXCR by TCRdb after fastp trimmed the public reads at Q25, and only in-frame beta chains were retained. Each record represents a unique CDR3 protein, reported with the most common genes and DNA among its rows. The sample table contains approximately 1,000,000 distinct CDR3 sequences; only one count was recorded for more than 25% of them. Jointly, the top ten make up more than 13% of the sample. The sample's treatment or condition label is to be understood as: in vitro stimulation with specific CMV peptide epitopes to enrich CMV-specific T cells. No antigens are known for them. The specimen comprised cultured CD8+ T cells from PBMCs, sampled from culture after CMV antigen stimulation. Every receptor here comes from a human donor in good health (CMV status not recorded). Some clones in this sample may be carry-over from other donors' samples.

The J gene is TRBJ2-1, the V gene TRBV20-1; D is possibly TRBD1 (6 bases). The V end lost 2 bases, the J end lost 0 bases, and 11 bases lay between the germline ends. The CDR3 sequence is 15 residues long. The V gene's germline CDR1 is DFQATT and CDR2 SNEGSKA (reference sequence). CDR3 sequence reads: CSARREGGSYNEQFF. CDR3 nucleotides: TGCAGTGCTAGAAGGGAAGGGGGCTCCTACAATGAGCAGTTCTTC.

This clonotype turned up a few times. One junction end does not reproduce the germline sequence, and a read error may be involved. The chain employs TRBV7-6 and TRBJ2-1, with 15 positions matching TRBD2. There are 18 residues in the CDR3. Per the germline V gene, CDR1 is SGHVS and CDR2 is FNYEAQ. CDR3 sequence reads: CASSLGRPGLAGGNEQFF. CDR3 bases: TGTGCTAGCAGCTTAGGGAGGCCGGGACTAGCGGGGGGCAATGAGCAGTTCTTC.

J is TRBJ1-2 and V is TRBV15; 9 nucleotides line up with TRBD1. CDR3 length: 16 amino acids. CDR1 LNHNV and CDR2 YYDKDF come from the germline V gene (reference sequence). With 1 base clipped from V and 6 bases from J, the junction kept 9 bases outside the gene matches. The CDR3 DNA is TGTGCCACCAGCAGAGTGGACAGGGGCCGGTTAGATGGCTACACCTTC. Translating it yields CATSRVDRGRLDGYTF.

The rearrangement joins TRBV5-4 to TRBJ1-6; 9 bases are shared with TRBD1. The germline V gene has CDR1 SGHNT and CDR2 YYREEE (reference sequence). V lost 4 bases, J lost 0 bases, and 5 bases stayed unmatched. CDR3 length: 17 amino acids. As DNA, the CDR3 is TGTGCCAGCAGCCCCGGACAGGGGAGCTCCTATAATTCACCCCTCCACTTT. Residues: CASSPGQGSSYNSPLHF.

V usage is TRBV20-1 and J usage is TRBJ1-3, with a weak D call TRBD1 (5 bases). V was cut by 1 base and J by 2 bases, with 15 bases left in between. The CDR3 has 16 residues. Germline CDR1 reads DFQATT; CDR2 reads SNEGSKA (reference sequence). The CDR3 protein is CSARGSRGLAGNTIYF. CDR3 nucleotides: TGCAGTGCTAGAGGGAGTCGGGGGTTGGCTGGAAACACCATATATTTT.

The count of this clonotype is one. A clone one base away is much larger, so this may be a read error. This chain links TRBV7-6 with TRBJ2-2; TRBD1 matches at 7 bases. Germline-derived CDR1 and CDR2 are SGHVS and FNYEAQ. The CDR3 length is 16 residues. CDR3 bases: TGTGTCAGCAGCTCACCCGGGACAGACAACACCGGGGAGCTGTTTTTT. Translating gives CVSSSPGTDNTGELFF.

This clonotype was detected ten times or more. The chain links TRBV4-1 to TRBJ1-3; TRBD1 matches 8 bases. Germline assignment: CDR1 MGHRA and CDR2 YSYEKL. V shed 5 bases, J shed 5 bases, and the junction held 11 bases outside the gene matches. CDR3 length: 16 residues. DNA for the CDR3: TGCGCCAGCAGCTACGGTCCTGGACAGGGACGAAACACCATATATTTT. Translation: CASSYGPGQGRNTIYF.

A few counts support this clonotype. The CDR3 protein is CASSLGRTGSVNSPLHF. The DNA of the CDR3 is TGTGCCAGCAGCCTTGGACGGACAGGGTCGGTTAATTCACCCCTCCACTTT. The chain carries TRBV7-9 and TRBJ1-6; 8 bases are a match to TRBD1. Germline-derived CDR1 and CDR2 are SEHNR and FQNEAQ (reference sequence). With 5 bases clipped from V and 6 bases from J, the junction kept 12 bases outside the gene matches. The CDR3 sequence is 17 residues long.

The chain uses TRBV6-2 or TRBV6-3 and TRBJ2-3; D is possibly TRBD2 (6 bases). Trimming shortened V by 7 bases and J by 4 bases, and 15 bases separated the two germline ends. Germline loops: CDR1 MNHEY, CDR2 SVGEGT. The CDR3 covers 14 residues. The CDR3 sequence: CASTPWRVADTQYF. CDR3 DNA: TGTGCCAGCACTCCGTGGAGGGTCGCAGATACGCAGTATTTT.

The chain has TRBV6-2 or TRBV6-3 and TRBJ1-1; no definite D call. The CDR3 is made up of 14 amino acids. Trimming removed 7 bases at V and 2 bases at J, with 14 bases between. Germline CDR1 MNHEY, CDR2 SVGEGT. The CDR3 sequence: CASTLTKRNTEAFF. The CDR3 nucleotides are TGTGCCAGCACCCTAACCAAGAGAAACACTGAAGCTTTCTTT.

The V gene is TRBV5-4, the J gene TRBJ2-2; D uncertain. The germline V gene encodes CDR1 SGHNT and CDR2 YYREEE (reference sequence). The V end was cut by 2 bases, the J end by 3 bases, with 11 bases between. The CDR3 is made up of 15 amino acids. In nucleotides, the CDR3 is TGTGCCAGCAGCTTCTTTTTACGGGACACCGGGGAGCTGTTTTTT. This encodes CASSFFLRDTGELFF.

The rearrangement links TRBV15 to TRBJ1-5; tentative D call: TRBD1 (5 bases). Trimming left V 0 bases short and J 4 bases short, with 10 bases between. The CDR3 covers 15 residues. Germline lookup yields CDR1 LNHNV and CDR2 YYDKDF (reference sequence). In nucleotides, the CDR3 is TGTGCCACCAGCAGAGATAAAGGGGAGAATCAGCCCCAGCATTTT. It specifies CATSRDKGENQPQHF. Combining the CDR3 with reference TRBV15 and TRBJ1-5 gives the whole variable domain DAMVIQNPRYQVTQFGKPVTLSCSQTLNHNVMYWYQQKSSQAPKLLFHYYDKDFNNEADTPDNFQSRRPNTSFCFLDIRSPGLGDTAMYLCATSRDKGENQPQHFGDGTRLSIL.

There are many counts of this clonotype. DNA for the CDR3: TGTGCCAGCAGCGGGGTTTTTGGCACCGGGGAGCTGTTTTTT. Translation: CASSGVFGTGELFF. This chain connects TRBV7-6 to TRBJ2-2; D uncertain. The CDR3 length is 14 residues. The germline V and J ends were trimmed by 5 bases and 4 bases, with 11 bases remaining between them. Germline CDR1 reads SGHVS; CDR2 reads FNYEAQ.